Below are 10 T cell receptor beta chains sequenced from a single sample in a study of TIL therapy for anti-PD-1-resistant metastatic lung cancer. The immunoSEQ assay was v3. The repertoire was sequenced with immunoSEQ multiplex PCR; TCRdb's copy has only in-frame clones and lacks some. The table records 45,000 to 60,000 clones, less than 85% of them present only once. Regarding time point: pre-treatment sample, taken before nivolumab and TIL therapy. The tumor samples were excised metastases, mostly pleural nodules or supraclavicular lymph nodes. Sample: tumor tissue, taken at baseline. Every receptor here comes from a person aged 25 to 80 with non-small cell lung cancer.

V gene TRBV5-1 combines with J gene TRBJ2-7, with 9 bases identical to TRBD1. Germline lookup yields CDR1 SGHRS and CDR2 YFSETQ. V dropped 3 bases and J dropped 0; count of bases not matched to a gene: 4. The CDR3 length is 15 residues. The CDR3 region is CASSWGDRDSYEQYF. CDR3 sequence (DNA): TGCGCCAGCAGCTGGGGGGACAGGGACTCCTACGAGCAGTACTTC.

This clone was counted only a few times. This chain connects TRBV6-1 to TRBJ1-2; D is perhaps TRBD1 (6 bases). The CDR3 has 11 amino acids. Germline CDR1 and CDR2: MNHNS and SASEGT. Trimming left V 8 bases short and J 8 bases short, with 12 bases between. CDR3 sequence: CASGGGWGYTF. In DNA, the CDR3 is TGTGCCAGCGGAGGGGGGTGGGGCTACACCTTC.

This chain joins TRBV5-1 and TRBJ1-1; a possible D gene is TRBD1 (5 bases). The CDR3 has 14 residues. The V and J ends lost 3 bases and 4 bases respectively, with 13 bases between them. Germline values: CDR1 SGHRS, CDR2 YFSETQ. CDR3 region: CASSSSQGSTEAFF. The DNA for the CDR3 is TGCGCCAGCAGCTCCTCGCAGGGTAGCACTGAAGCTTTCTTT.

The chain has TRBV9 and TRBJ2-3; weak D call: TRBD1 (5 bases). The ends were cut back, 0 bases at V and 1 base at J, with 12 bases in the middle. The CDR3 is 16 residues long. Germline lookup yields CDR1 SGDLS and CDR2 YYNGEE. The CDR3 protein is CASSVGGGRGTDTQYF. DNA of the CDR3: TGTGCCAGCAGCGTAGGGGGCGGCCGGGGCACAGATACGCAGTATTTT.

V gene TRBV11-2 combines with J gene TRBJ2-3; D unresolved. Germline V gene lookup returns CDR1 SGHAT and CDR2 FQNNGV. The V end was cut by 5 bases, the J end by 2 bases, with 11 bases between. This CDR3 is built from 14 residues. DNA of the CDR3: TGTGCCAGCAGCCCTCAACAGATCACAGATACGCAGTATTTT. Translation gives CASSPQQITDTQYF.

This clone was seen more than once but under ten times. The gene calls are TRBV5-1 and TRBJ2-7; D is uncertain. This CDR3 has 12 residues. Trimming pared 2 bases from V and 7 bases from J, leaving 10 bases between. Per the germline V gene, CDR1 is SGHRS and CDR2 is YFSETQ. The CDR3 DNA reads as TGCGCCAGCAGCTTAGTTGGGCGGGAGCAGTACTTC. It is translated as CASSLVGREQYF. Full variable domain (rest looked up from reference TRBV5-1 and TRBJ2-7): KAGVTQTPRYLIKTRGQQVTLSCSPISGHRSVSWYQQTPGQGLQFLFEYFSETQRNKGNFPGRFSGRQFSNSRSEMNVSTLELGDSALYLCASSLVGREQYFGPGTRLTVT.

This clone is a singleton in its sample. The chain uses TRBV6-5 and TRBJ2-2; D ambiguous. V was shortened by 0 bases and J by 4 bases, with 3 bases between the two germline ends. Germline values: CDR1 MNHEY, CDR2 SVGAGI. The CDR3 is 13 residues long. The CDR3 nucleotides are TGTGCCAGCAGTTACTCGGGCACCGGGGAGCTGTTTTTT. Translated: CASSYSGTGELFF.

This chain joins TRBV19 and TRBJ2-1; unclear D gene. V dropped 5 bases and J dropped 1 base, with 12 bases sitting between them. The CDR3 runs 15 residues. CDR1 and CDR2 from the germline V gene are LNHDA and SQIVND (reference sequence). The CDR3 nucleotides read TGTGCCAGTAGTCCGAGTCTGGGTTCCTACAATGAGCAGTTCTTC. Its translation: CASSPSLGSYNEQFF.

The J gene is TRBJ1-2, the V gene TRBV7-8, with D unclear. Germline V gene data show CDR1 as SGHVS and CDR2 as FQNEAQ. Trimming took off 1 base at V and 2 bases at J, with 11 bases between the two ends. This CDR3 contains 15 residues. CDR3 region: CASSLDRGSNYGYTF. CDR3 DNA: TGTGCCAGCAGCTTAGATCGGGGATCAAACTATGGCTACACCTTC.

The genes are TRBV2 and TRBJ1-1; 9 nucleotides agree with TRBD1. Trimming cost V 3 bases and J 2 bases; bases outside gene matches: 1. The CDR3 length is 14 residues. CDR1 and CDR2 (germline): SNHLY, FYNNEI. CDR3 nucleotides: TGTGCCAGCAGTGATACAGGGGGCAACACTGAAGCTTTCTTT. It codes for CASSDTGGNTEAFF.